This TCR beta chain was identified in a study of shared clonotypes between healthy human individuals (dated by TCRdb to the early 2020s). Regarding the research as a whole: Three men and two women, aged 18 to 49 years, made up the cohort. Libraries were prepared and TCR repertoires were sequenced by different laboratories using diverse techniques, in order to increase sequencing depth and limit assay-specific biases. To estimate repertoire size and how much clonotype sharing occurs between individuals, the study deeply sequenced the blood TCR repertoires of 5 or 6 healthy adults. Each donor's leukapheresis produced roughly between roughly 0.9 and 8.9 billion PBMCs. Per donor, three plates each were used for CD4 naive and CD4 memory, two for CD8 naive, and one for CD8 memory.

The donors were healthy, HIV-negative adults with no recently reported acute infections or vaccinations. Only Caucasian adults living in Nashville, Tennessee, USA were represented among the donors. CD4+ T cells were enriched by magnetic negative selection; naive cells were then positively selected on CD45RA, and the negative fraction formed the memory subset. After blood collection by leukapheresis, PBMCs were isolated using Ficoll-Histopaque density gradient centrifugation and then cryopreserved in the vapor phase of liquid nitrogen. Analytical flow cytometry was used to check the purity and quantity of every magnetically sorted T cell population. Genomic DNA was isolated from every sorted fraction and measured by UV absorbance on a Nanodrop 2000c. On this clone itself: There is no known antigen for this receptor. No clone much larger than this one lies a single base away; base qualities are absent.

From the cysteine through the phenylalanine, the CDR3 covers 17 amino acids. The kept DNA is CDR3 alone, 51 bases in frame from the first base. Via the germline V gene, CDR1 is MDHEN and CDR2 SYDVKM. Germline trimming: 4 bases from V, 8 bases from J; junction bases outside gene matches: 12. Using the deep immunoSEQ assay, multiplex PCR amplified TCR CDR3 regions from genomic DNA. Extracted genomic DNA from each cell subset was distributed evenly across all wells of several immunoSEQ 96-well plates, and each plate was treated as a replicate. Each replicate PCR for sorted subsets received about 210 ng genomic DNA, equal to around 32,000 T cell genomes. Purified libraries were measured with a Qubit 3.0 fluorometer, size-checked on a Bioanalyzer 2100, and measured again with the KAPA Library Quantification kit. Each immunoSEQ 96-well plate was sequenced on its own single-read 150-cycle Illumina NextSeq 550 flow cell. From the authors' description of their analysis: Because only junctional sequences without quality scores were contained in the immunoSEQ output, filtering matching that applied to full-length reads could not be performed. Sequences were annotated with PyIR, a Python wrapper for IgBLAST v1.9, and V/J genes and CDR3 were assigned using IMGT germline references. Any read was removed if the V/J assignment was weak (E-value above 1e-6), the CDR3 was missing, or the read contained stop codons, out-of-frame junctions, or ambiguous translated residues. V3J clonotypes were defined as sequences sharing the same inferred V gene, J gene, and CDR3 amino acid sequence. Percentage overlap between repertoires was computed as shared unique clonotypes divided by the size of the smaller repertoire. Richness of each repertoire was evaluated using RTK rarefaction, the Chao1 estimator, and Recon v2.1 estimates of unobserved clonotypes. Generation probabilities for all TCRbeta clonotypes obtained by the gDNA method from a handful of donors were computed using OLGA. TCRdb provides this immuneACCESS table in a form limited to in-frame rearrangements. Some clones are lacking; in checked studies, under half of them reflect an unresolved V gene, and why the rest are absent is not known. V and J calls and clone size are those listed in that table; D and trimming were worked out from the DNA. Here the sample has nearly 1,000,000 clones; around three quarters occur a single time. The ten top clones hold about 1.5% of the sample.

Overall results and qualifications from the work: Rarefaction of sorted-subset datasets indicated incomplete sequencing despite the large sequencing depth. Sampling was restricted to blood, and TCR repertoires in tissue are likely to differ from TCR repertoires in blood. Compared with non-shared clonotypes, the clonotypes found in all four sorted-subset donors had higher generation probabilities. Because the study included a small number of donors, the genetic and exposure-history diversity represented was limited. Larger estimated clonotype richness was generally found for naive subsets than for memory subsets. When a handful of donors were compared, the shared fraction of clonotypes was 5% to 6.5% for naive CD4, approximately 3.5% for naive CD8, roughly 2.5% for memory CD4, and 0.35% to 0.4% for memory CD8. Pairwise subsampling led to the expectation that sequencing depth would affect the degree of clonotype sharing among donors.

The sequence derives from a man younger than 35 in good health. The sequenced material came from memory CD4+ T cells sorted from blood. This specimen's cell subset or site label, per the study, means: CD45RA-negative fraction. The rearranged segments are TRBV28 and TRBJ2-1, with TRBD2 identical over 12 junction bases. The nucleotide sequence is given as TGTGCCAGCAGTTCCCCGGGAACTAGCGGGGGGCTATATGAGCAGTTCTTC. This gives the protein CASSSPGTSGGLYEQFF.